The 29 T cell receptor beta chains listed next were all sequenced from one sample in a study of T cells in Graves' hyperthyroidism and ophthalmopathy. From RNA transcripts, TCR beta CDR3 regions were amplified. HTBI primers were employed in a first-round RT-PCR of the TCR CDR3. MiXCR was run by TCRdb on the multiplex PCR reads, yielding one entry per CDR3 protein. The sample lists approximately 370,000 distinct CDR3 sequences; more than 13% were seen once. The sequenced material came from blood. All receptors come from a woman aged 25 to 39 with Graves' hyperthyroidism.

The CDR3 sequence is CASSLVGYGNTIYF. DNA of the CDR3: TGCGCCAGCAGCTTGGTTGGTTACGGAAACACCATATATTTT. The genes are TRBV5-1 and TRBJ1-3; D not certain. Germline CDR1 and CDR2: SGHRS and YFSETQ. The CDR3 extends over 14 amino acids. The V and J ends lost 0 bases and 4 bases respectively, with 8 bases between them.

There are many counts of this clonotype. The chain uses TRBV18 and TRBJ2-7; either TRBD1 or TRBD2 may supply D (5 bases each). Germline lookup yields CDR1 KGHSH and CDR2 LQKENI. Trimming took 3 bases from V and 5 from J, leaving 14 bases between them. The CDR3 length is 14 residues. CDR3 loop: CASSPTLGVNEQYF. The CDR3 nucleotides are TGTGCCAGCTCACCGACGCTGGGGGTGAACGAGCAGTACTTC.

CDR3 nucleotides: TGCAGTGCTAGAGATTTCCGGGACTCCAGGCCGCGTGATACGCAGTATTTT. Its translation: CSARDFRDSRPRDTQYF. The chain couples TRBV20-1 to TRBJ2-3, with D maybe TRBD2 (6 bases). This CDR3 has 17 residues. V gave up 0 bases and J gave up 6 bases, with 22 bases separating them. Germline CDR1 is DFQATT and CDR2 is SNEGSKA (reference sequence).

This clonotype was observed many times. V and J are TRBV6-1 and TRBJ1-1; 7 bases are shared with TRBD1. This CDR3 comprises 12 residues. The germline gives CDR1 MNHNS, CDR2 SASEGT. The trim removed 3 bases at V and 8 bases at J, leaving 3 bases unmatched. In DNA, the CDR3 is TGTGCCAGCAGTGATTTGGGACAGGAAGCTTTCTTT. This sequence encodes CASSDLGQEAFF.

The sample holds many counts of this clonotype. CDR3 nucleotide sequence: TGCAGTGCTTCCTGGGTCTATGGCTACACCTTC. Protein product: CSASWVYGYTF. The chain uses TRBV20-1 and TRBJ1-2; D is uncertain. From germline, CDR1 is DFQATT and CDR2 SNEGSKA (reference sequence). The CDR3 has 11 residues. V shed 5 bases and J shed 4 bases, with 8 bases lying between them.

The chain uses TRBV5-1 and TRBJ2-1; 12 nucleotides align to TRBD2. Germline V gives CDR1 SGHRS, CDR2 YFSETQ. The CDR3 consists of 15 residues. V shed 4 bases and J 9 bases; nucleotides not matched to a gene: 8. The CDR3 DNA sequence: TGCGCCAGCAGCCCTAGCGGGAGGGCCGAGGTTGAGCAGTTCTTC. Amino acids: CASSPSGRAEVEQFF.

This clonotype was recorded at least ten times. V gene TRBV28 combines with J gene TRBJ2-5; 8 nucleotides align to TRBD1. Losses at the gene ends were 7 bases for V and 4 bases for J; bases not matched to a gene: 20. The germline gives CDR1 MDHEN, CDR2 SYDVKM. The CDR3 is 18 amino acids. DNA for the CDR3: TGTGCCAGCATATGGTCGCAGGGGGCTAAAGGAGAGAGAGAGACCCAGTACTTC. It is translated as CASIWSQGAKGERETQYF.

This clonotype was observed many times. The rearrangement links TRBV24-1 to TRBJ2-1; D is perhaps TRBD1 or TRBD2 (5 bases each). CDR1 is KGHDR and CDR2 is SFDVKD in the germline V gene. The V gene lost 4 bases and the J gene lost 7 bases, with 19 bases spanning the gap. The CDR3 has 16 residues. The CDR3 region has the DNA TGTGCCACCAGTGACTCCGGGACCAGGAGTACGAATGAGCAGTTCTTC. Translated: CATSDSGTRSTNEQFF.

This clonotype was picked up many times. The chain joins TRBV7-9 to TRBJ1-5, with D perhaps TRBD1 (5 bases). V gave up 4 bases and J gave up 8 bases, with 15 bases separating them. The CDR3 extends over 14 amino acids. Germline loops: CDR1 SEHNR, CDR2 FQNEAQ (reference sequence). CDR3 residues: CASSSDGIGEPQHF. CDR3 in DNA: TGTGCCAGCAGCTCGGACGGCATAGGGGAGCCCCAGCATTTT.

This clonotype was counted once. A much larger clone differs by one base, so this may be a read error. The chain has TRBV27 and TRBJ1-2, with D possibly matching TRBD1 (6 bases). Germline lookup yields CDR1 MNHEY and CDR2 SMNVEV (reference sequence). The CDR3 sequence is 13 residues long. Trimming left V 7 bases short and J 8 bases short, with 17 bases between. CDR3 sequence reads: CASTLTGSQGYTF. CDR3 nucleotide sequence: TGTGCCAGCACTCTCACAGGGTCGCAGGGCTACACCTTC.

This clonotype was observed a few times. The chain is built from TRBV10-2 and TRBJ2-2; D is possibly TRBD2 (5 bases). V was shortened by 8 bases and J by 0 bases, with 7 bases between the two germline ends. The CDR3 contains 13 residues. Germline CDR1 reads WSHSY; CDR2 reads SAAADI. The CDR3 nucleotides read TGCGCCAGCGGGAGCGCGAACACCGGGGAGCTGTTTTTT. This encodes CASGSANTGELFF.

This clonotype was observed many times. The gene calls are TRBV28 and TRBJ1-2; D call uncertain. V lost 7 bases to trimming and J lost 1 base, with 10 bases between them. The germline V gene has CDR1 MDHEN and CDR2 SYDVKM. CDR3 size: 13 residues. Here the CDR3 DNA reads TGTGCCAGCAATGCAGGCGATAACTATGGCTACACCTTC. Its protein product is CASNAGDNYGYTF.

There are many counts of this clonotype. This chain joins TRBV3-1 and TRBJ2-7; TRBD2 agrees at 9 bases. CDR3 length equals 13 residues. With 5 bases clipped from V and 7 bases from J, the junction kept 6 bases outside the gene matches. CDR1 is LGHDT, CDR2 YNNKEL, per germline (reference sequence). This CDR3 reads CASSDSGRGEQYF. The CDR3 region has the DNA TGTGCCAGCAGCGATAGCGGGAGAGGGGAGCAGTACTTC.

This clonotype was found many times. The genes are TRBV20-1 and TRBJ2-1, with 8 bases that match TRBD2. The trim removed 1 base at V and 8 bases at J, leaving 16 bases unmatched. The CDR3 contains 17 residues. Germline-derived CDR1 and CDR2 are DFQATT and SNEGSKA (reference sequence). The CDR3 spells CSARAITSGALFDEQFF. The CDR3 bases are TGCAGTGCTAGAGCTATAACTAGCGGAGCGCTTTTCGATGAGCAGTTCTTC.

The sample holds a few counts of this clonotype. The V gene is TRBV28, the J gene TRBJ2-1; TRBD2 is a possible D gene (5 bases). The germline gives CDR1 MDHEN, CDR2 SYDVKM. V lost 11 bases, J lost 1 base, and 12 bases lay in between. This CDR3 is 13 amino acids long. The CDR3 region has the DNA TGTGCCCATCGCCGGGGTTCCTACAATGAGCAGTTCTTC. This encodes CAHRRGSYNEQFF.

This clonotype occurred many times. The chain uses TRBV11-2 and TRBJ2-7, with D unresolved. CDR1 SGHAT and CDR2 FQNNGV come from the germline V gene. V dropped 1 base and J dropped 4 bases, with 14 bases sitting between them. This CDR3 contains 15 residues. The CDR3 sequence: CASSLVLTQGYEQYF. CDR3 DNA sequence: TGTGCCAGCAGCTTAGTATTGACGCAAGGTTACGAGCAGTACTTC.

CDR3: CASSGWDRGETQYF. As DNA, the CDR3 is TGTGCCAGCAGCGGATGGGACAGGGGAGAGACCCAGTACTTC. The rearrangement uses TRBV9 and TRBJ2-5; 10 nucleotides agree with TRBD1. This CDR3 has 14 amino acids. With 3 bases clipped from V and 4 bases from J, the junction kept 3 bases outside the gene matches. Germline CDR1 SGDLS, CDR2 YYNGEE.

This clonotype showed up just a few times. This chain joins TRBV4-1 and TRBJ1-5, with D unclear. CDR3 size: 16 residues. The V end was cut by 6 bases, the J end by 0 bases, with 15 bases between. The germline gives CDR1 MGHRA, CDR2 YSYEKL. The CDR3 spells CASRLPGLDSNQPQHF. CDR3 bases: TGCGCCAGCAGGCTACCGGGCCTAGATAGCAATCAGCCCCAGCATTTT.

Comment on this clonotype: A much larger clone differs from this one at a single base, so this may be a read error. DNA for the CDR3: TGCGCCAGCAGCTTGGCTCCCGCGACAGGGGTCCACGAGCAGTACTTC. Protein product: CASSLAPATGVHEQYF. The rearrangement joins TRBV5-1 to TRBJ2-7, with TRBD1 matching over 8 bases. The CDR3 consists of 16 residues. CDR1 and CDR2 (germline): SGHRS, YFSETQ. Unmatched junction bases numbered 10, after V lost 0 bases and J lost 5 bases.

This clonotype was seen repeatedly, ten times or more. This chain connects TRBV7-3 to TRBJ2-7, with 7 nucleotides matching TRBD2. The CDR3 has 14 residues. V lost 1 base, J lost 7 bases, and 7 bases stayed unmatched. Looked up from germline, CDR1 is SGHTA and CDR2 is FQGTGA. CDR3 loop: CASSLMGGSTEQYF. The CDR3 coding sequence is TGTGCCAGCAGCTTAATGGGCGGGAGTACGGAGCAGTACTTC. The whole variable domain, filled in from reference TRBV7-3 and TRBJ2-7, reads GAGVSQTPSNKVTEKGKYVELRCDPISGHTALYWYRQSLGQGPEFLIYFQGTGAADDSGLPNDRFFAVRPEGSVSTLKIQRTERGDSAVYLCASSLMGGSTEQYFGPGTRLTVT.

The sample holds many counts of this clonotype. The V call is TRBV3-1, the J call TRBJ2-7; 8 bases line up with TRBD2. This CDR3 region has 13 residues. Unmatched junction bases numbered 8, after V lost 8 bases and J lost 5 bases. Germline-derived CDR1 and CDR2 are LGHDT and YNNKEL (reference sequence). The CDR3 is CASSGLAVDEQYF. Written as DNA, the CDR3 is TGTGCCAGCTCCGGACTAGCTGTCGACGAGCAGTACTTC.

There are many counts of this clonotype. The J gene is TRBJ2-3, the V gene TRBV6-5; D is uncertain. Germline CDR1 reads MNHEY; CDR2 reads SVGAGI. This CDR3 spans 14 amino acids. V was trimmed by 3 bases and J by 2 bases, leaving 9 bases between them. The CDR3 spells CASSYGGFTDTQYF. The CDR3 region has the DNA TGTGCCAGCAGTTATGGTGGATTCACAGATACGCAGTATTTT.

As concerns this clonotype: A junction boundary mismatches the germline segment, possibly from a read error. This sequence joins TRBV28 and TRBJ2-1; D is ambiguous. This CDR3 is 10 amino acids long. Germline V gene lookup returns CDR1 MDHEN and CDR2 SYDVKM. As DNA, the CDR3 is TGTGCCAGCGGATTAGAGCGCAGCGACTTC. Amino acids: CASGLERSDF.

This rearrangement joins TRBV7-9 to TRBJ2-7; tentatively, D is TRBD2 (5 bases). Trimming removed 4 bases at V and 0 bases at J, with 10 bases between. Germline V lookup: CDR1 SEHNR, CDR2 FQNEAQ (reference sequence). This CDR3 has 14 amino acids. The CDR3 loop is CASSWGAGSYEQYF. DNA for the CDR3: TGTGCCAGCAGCTGGGGAGCTGGCTCCTACGAGCAGTACTTC.

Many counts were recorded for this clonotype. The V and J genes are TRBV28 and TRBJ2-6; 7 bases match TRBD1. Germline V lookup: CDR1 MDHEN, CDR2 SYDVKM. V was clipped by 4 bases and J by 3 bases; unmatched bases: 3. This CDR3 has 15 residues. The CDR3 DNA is TGTGCCAGCAGTTCAAGGGGGCTTGGGGCCAACGTCCTGACTTTC. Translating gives CASSSRGLGANVLTF.

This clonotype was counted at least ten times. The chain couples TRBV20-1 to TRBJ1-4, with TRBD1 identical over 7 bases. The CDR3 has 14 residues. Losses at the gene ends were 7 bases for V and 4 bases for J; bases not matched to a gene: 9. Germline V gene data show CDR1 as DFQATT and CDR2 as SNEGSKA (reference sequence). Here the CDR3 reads CSVMDRRRNEKLFF. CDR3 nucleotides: TGCAGTGTTATGGACAGGAGGCGTAATGAAAAACTGTTTTTT.

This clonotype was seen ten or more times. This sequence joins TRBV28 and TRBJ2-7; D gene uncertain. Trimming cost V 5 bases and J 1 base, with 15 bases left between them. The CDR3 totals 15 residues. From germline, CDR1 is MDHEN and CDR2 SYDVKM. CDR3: CASSPPAVESYEQYF. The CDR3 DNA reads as TGTGCCAGCAGTCCCCCGGCAGTAGAGTCCTACGAGCAGTACTTC.

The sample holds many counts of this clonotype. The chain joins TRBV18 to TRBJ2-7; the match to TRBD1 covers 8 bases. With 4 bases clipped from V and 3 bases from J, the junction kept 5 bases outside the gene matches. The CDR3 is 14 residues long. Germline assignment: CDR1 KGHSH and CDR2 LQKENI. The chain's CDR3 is CASSLPGQGYEQYF. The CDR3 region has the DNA TGTGCCAGCTCACTTCCAGGACAGGGCTACGAGCAGTACTTC.

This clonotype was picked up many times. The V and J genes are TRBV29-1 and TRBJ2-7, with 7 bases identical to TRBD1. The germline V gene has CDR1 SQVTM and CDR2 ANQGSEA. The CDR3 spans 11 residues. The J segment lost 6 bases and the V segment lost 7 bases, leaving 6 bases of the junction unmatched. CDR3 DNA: TGCAGCGGGGAGACAGGGATCGAGCAGTACTTC. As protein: CSGETGIEQYF.